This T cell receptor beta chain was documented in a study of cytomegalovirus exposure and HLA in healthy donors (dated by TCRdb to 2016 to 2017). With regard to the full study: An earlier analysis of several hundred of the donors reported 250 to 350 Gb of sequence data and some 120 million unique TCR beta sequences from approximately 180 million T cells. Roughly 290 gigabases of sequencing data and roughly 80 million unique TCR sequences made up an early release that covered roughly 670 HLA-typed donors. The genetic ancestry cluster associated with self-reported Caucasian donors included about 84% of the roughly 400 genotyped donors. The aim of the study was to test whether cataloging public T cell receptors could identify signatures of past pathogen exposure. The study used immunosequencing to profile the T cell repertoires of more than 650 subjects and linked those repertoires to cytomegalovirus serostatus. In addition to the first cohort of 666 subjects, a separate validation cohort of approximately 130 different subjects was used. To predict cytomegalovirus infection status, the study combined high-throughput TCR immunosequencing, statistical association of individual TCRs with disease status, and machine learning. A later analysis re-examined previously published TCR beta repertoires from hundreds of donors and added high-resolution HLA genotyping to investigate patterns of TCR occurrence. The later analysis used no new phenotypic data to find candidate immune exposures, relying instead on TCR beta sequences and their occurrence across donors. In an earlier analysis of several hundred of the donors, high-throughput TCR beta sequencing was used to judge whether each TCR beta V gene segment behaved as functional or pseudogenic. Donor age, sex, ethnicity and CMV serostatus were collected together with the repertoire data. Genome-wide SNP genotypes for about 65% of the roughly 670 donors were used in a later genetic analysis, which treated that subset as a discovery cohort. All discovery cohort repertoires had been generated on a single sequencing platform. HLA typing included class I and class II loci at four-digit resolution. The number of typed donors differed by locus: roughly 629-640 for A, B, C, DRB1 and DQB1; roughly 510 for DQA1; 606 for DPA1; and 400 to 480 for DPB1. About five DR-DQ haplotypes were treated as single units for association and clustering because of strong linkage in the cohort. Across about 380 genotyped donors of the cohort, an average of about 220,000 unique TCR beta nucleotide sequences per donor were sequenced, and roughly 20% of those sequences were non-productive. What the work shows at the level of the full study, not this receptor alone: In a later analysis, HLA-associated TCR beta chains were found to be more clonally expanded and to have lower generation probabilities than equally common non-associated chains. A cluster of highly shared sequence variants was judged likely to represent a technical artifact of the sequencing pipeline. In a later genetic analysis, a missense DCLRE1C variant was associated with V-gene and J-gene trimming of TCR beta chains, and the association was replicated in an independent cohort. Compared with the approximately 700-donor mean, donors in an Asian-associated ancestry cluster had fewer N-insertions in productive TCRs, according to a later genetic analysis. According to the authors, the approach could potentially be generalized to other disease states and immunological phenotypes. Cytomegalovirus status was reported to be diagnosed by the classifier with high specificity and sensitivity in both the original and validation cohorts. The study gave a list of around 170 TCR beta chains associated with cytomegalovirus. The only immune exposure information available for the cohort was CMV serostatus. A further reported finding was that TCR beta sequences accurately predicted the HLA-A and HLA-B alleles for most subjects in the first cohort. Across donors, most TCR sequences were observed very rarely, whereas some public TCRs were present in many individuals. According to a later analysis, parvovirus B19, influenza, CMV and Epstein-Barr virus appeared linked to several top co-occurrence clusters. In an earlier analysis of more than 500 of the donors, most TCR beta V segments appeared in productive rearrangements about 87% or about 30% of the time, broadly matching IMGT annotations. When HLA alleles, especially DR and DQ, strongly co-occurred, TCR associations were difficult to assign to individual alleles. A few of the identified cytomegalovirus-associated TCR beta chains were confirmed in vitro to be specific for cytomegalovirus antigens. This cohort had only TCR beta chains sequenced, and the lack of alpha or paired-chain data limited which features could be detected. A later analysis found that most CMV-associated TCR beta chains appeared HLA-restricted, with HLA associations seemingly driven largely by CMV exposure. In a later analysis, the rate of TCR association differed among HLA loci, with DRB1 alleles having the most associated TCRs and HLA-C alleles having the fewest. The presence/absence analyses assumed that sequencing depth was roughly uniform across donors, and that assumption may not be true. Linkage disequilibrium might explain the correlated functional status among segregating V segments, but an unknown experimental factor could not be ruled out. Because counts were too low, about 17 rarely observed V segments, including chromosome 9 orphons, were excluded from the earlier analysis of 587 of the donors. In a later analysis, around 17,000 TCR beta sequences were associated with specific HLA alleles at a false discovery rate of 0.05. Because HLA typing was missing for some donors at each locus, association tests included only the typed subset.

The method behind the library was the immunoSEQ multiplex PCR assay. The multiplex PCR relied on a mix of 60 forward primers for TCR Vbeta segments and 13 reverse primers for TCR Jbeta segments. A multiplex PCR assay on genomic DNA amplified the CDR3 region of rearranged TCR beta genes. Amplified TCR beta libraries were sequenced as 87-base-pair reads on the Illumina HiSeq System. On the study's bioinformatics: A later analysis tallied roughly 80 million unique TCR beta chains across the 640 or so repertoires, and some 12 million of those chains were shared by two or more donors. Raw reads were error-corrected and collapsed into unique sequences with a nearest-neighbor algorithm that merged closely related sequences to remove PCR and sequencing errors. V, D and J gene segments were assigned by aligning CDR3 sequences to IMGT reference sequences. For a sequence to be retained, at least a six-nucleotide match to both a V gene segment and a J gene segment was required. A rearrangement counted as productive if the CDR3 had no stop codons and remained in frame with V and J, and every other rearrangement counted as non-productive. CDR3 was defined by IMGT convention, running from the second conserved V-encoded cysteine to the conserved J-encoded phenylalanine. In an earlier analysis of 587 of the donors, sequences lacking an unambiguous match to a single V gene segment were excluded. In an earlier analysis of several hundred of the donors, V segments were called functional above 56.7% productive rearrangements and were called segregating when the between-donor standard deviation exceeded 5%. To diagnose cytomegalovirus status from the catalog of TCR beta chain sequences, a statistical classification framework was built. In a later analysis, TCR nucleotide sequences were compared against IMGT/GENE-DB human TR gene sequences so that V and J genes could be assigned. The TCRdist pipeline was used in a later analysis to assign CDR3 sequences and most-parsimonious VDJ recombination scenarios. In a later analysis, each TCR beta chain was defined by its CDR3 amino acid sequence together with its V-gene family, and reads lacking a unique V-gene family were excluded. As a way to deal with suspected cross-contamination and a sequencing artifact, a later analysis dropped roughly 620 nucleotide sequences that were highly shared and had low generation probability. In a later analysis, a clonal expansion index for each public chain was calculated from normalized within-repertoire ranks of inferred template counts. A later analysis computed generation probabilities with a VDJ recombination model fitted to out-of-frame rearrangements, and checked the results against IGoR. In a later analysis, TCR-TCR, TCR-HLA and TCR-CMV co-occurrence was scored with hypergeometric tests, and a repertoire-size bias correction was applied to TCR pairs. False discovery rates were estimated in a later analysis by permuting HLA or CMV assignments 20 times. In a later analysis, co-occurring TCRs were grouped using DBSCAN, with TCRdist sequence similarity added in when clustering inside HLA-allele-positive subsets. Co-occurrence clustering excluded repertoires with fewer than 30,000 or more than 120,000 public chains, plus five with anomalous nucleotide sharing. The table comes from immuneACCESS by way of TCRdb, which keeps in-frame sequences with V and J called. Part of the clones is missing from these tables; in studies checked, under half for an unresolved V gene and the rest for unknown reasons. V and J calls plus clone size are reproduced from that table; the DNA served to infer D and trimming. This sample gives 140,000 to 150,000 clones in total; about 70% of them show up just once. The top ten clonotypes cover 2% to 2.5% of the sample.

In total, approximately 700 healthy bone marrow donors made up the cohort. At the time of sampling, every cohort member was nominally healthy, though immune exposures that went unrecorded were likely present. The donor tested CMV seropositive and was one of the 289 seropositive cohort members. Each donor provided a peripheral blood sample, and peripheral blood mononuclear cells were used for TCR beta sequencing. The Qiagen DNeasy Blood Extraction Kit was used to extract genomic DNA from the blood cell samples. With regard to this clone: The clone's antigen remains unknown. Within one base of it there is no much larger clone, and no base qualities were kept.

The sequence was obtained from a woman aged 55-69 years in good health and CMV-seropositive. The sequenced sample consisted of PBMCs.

This receptor has the CDR3 CASSQPWTGAGANVLTF. DNA sequence: TGTGCCAGCAGCCAACCGTGGACAGGGGCTGGGGCCAACGTCCTGACTTTC. This chain joins TRBV4-2 to TRBJ2-6, with 9 bases in between that match TRBD1. The CDR3 measures 17 amino acids from cysteine to phenylalanine. Here the CDR3 DNA is all that survives: 51 bases in frame from base 1. Taken from the germline V gene, the CDR1 and CDR2 loops are LGHNA and YNFKEQ. Compared with germline, V lacks 2 bases and J lacks 2 bases; bases without a gene match: 4.